Included here is one T cell receptor (beta chain) sequence, with context. The data derive from a study of blood T cell repertoires in COVID-19. Study-level background: There were acute and convalescent COVID-19 samples, and they came from the United States, Italy and Spain.

One Seattle source followed patients from active infection through their disease course. The data were produced by immunoSEQ multiplex PCR, yet TCRdb's version contains in-frame clones alone and is incomplete. The sample yields 70,000 to 95,000 clones, approximately 90% seen once. The sample taken for sequencing was peripheral blood. The receptor's source is a man aged 50 to 60 with COVID-19, enrolled during active disease.

CDR3 nucleotides: TGTGCCAGCAGTGGCTTAATAGCGGGAGGGCCCTACAATGAGCAGTTCTTC. This encodes CASSGLIAGGPYNEQFF. This rearrangement joins TRBV28 to TRBJ2-1; 11 bases fit TRBD2. The CDR3 extends over 17 amino acids. CDR1 MDHEN and CDR2 SYDVKM come from the germline V gene. Germline trimming cut 5 bases from V and 2 bases from J; bases unmatched to any gene: 8.